This TCR beta chain was sequenced for a study of post-analysis software for immune sequencing data. The TCR beta cDNA libraries contained unique molecular identifiers. In TCRdb, the PCR reads were re-called with MiXCR into one record per CDR3 protein. In the table there are 550,000 to 700,000 distinct CDR3 sequences, 44% of which are singletons. Regarding the study as a whole: The normalized Chao1 diversity of multiple sclerosis patients was significantly lower than that of controls. About 5 TRBV segments (TRBV5-6, TRBV5-1 and TRBV20-1 among them) occurred more frequently in patients than in controls.

Remarks on this clonotype: What it binds is not known.

Germline-derived CDR1 and CDR2 are MGHRA and YSYEKL. Unmatched junction bases numbered 8, after V lost 5 bases and J lost 7 bases. The length of the CDR3 is 14 residues. The chain recombines TRBV4-1 with TRBJ2-1; 7 positions match TRBD2. The TCR sequence derives from a girl between 5 and 17 years old with multiple sclerosis. The source material was blood. For the CDR3, the DNA is TGCGCCAGCAGCTTAGCGGGTCGCCATAATGAGCAGTTCTTC. This codes for CASSLAGRHNEQFF.